The clone carrying this T cell receptor beta chain has a handful of counts. This entry comes from a study of control samples from healthy donors and cancer patients. The germline V gene encodes CDR1 LNHDA and CDR2 SQIVND (reference sequence). The CDR3 runs to 15 residues. The V and J ends lost 6 bases and 0 bases respectively, with 12 bases between them. Repertoires were generated with immunoSEQ multiplex PCR, while TCRdb's copy carries only in-frame clones and drops some. The data hold over 100,000 clones, with about 89% observed a single time. Sample: blood. The sequence was obtained from a woman aged 45-65 years in good health. This rearrangement joins TRBV19 to TRBJ1-5, with D hard to call. In nucleotides, the CDR3 is TGTGCCAGTAGAAGAGACATTTATAGCAATCAGCCCCAGCATTTT. Translation gives CASRRDIYSNQPQHF.